This T cell receptor (beta chain) originates from a study of regulatory T cells in long-lasting Graves disease. One entry per CDR3 protein, called by TCRdb with MiXCR from the reads. The sample has 800 to 950 distinct CDR3 sequences; 58% are singletons. The authors made the TCR library using RNA they extracted from PBMCs. The source material was peripheral blood mononuclear cells (PBMCs), sampled with antithyroid drug treatment, in newly diagnosed or persistent Graves disease (not recorded which). This sequence originates from a female donor with Graves disease.

In DNA form, the CDR3 reads TGTGCCAGTAGTTCGGGAGTAATCTCCTACGAGCAGTACTTC. This sequence encodes CASSSGVISYEQYF. The chain carries TRBV19 and TRBJ2-7; tentatively, D is TRBD2 (6 bases). V gave up 5 bases and J gave up 0 bases, with 11 bases separating them. CDR3 length equals 14 residues. The germline V gene has CDR1 LNHDA and CDR2 SQIVND (reference sequence).